Following are 19 T cell receptor beta chains from one sample sequenced in a study of cytomegalovirus exposure and HLA in healthy donors. The PCR ran on 60 Vbeta and 13 Jbeta primers. Profiling relied on immunoSEQ multiplex PCR, and the TCRdb table lists in-frame clones only, not all of them. The table shows around 85,000 clones, with approximately 80% occurring only once. The specimen was PBMCs. The receptors derive from a woman aged 45 to 65 in good health and CMV-seropositive.

The CDR3, as DNA: TGTGCTAGTGGTTTGGCTCCTATGAACACTGAAGCTTTCTTT. It translates to CASGLAPMNTEAFF. The chain has TRBV12-5 and TRBJ1-1; D not resolved. CDR1 and CDR2 from the germline V gene are LGHNT and FRNRAP. The CDR3 has 14 residues. Trimming removed 1 base from V and 0 bases from J, with 6 bases in between.

The chain couples TRBV7-9 to TRBJ1-2; D is unclear. The CDR3 runs 14 residues. Germline loops: CDR1 SEHNR, CDR2 FQNEAQ (reference sequence). With 4 bases removed from V and 8 bases from J, the gap between germline ends came to 17 bases. DNA of the CDR3: TGTGCCAGCAGCTGGACGCAAGATACGGGGGGCTACACCTTC. Translated: CASSWTQDTGGYTF.

The genes are TRBV2 and TRBJ2-3; TRBD1 matches at 7 bases. The CDR3 covers 14 residues. Germline V lookup: CDR1 SNHLY, CDR2 FYNNEI. J lost 0 bases, V lost 8 bases, and 5 bases had no gene match. The chain's CDR3 is CASLEGASTDTQYF. The CDR3 nucleotides read TGTGCCAGCCTAGAGGGGGCTAGCACAGATACGCAGTATTTT.

The chain carries TRBV10-3 and TRBJ2-1; weak D call: TRBD2 (6 bases). Trimming left V 7 bases short and J 6 bases short, with 16 bases between. The CDR3 sequence is 14 residues long. Germline CDR1 is ENHRY and CDR2 is SYGVKD. Here the CDR3 reads CAITSGLTGNEQFF. In DNA, the CDR3 is TGTGCCATCACTTCCGGACTAACAGGCAATGAGCAGTTCTTC.

Here the CDR3 reads CASSIRVGGQPQHF. CDR3 DNA: TGTGCCAGTAGTATAAGGGTGGGAGGTCAGCCCCAGCATTTT. J is TRBJ1-5 and V is TRBV19; unclear D gene. Germline V gene sequence: CDR1 LNHDA, CDR2 SQIVND (reference sequence). This CDR3 region has 14 residues. Trimming shortened V by 2 bases and J by 6 bases, and 11 bases separated the two germline ends.

This clone has a single count. The chain employs TRBV28 and TRBJ2-5, with D perhaps matching TRBD1 (5 bases). V was shortened by 7 bases and J by 2 bases, with 11 bases between the two germline ends. CDR1 is MDHEN and CDR2 is SYDVKM in the germline V gene. The CDR3 contains 13 residues. CDR3 bases: TGTGCCAGCACCATGGGGCGACAAGAGACCCAGTACTTC. This translates into CASTMGRQETQYF.

The V gene is TRBV7-3, the J gene TRBJ2-5; maybe TRBD1 (6 bases). Germline lookup yields CDR1 SGHTA and CDR2 FQGTGA. V lost 5 bases and J lost 4, with 14 bases in between. The CDR3 totals 14 residues. The CDR3 here is CASSLLGGVETQYF. Here the CDR3 DNA reads TGTGCCAGCAGCCTACTAGGGGGAGTAGAGACCCAGTACTTC.

The chain employs TRBV5-4 and TRBJ2-3; 7 nucleotides align to TRBD2. CDR3 length equals 16 residues. Germline V gene sequence: CDR1 SGHNT, CDR2 YYREEE (reference sequence). J was trimmed by 1 base and V by 2 bases; bases with no gene match: 7. The CDR3 DNA is TGTGCCAGCAGCTTCCAGTCCGGGAGGCGCACAGATACGCAGTATTTT. This sequence encodes CASSFQSGRRTDTQYF. Full variable domain (remainder filled in from reference TRBV5-4 and TRBJ2-3): ETGVTQSPTHLIKTRGQQVTLRCSSQSGHNTVSWYQQALGQGPQFIFQYYREEENGRGNFPPRFSGLQFPNYSSELNVNALELDDSALYLCASSFQSGRRTDTQYFGPGTRLTVL.

A single count supports this clone. The genes are TRBV27 and TRBJ2-5; 8 bases are shared with TRBD2. V lost 3 bases to trimming and J lost 9 bases; unmatched junction nucleotides: 6. The CDR3 sequence is 13 residues long. CDR1 MNHEY and CDR2 SMNVEV come from the germline V gene (reference sequence). CDR3 sequence reads: CASSLRGAEAQYF. The CDR3 nucleotides read TGTGCCAGCAGTTTGCGGGGGGCGGAGGCCCAGTACTTC.

There are a few counts of this clone. This rearrangement joins TRBV5-1 to TRBJ2-2; 8 nucleotides align to TRBD1. Looked up from germline, CDR1 is SGHRS and CDR2 is YFSETQ. The CDR3 extends over 15 amino acids. V shed 4 bases and J 6 bases; nucleotides not matched to a gene: 8. Here the CDR3 reads CASSPGQADPGELFF. The CDR3 DNA reads as TGCGCCAGCAGCCCGGGACAGGCTGACCCCGGGGAGCTGTTTTTT. The full variable domain, with the rest looked up from reference TRBV5-1 and TRBJ2-2, is KAGVTQTPRYLIKTRGQQVTLSCSPISGHRSVSWYQQTPGQGLQFLFEYFSETQRNKGNFPGRFSGRQFSNSRSEMNVSTLELGDSALYLCASSPGQADPGELFFGEGSRLTVL.

This clone was counted only a few times. The chain uses TRBV5-1 and TRBJ2-7, with 8 bases identical to TRBD1. The germline V gene has CDR1 SGHRS and CDR2 YFSETQ. The CDR3 totals 15 residues. With 2 bases clipped from V and 5 bases from J, the junction kept 9 bases outside the gene matches. DNA for the CDR3: TGCGCCAGCAGCTTATCAAGGACAGGGCTCGACGAGCAGTACTTC. Protein: CASSLSRTGLDEQYF.

A single count supports this clone. The chain carries TRBV18 and TRBJ2-3, with D possibly TRBD1 on 5 matching bases. Per the germline V gene, CDR1 is KGHSH and CDR2 is LQKENI. The CDR3 length is 14 residues. Trimming removed 1 base at V and 2 bases at J, with 7 bases between. The CDR3 nucleotides read TGTGCCAGCTCACCACGGACAACCACAGATACGCAGTATTTT. Its translation: CASSPRTTTDTQYF. The full variable domain, with the rest looked up from reference TRBV18 and TRBJ2-3, is NAGVMQNPRHLVRRRGQEARLRCSPMKGHSHVYWYRQLPEEGLKFMVYLQKENIIDESGMPKERFSAEFPKEGPSILRIQQVVRGDSAAYFCASSPRTTTDTQYFGPGTRLTVL.

On this clone: Relative to the germline gene, one junction end is altered; a read error may explain this. In DNA, the CDR3 is TGTTCCAGCATCCCCTTCCTCCTAGCGGGAGGGCCGGAGGAGACCCAGTACTTC. Amino acids: CSSIPFLLAGGPEETQYF. The chain uses TRBV7-9 and TRBJ2-5; 12 nucleotides agree with TRBD2. Per the germline V gene, CDR1 is SEHNR and CDR2 is FQNEAQ (reference sequence). This CDR3 comprises 18 residues.

This chain links TRBV4-2 with TRBJ1-2, with 9 bases lining up with TRBD1. V was clipped by 3 bases and J by 7 bases; unmatched bases: 6. The CDR3 runs 14 residues. Germline assignment: CDR1 LGHNA and CDR2 YNFKEQ. Here the CDR3 DNA reads TGTGCCAGCAGCCAGGGACAGGGTGAAGGTGGCTACACCTTC. This encodes CASSQGQGEGGYTF.

This clone has more than one count but fewer than ten. The chain uses TRBV6-4 and TRBJ2-1, with 11 bases lining up with TRBD1. V trimming: 9 bases; J trimming: 8 bases; junction bases outside the gene matches: 12. The CDR3 is made up of 15 amino acids. Germline CDR1 and CDR2: MRHNA and SNTAGT. CDR3 region: CASDPRDRGNDEQFF. The CDR3 DNA follows: TGTGCCAGTGATCCCCGGGACAGGGGGAACGATGAGCAGTTCTTC.

The genes are TRBV15 and TRBJ1-5; 11 positions match TRBD1. Per germline, CDR1 LNHNV and CDR2 YYDKDF (reference sequence). The CDR3 covers 17 residues. Losses at the gene ends were 7 bases for V and 6 bases for J; bases not matched to a gene: 14. CDR3 loop: CATTLGQGADGGQPQHF. The CDR3 nucleotides are TGTGCCACCACCCTAGGACAGGGGGCAGATGGGGGTCAGCCCCAGCATTTT.

V usage is TRBV7-2 and J usage is TRBJ2-7; 7 nucleotides align to TRBD2. Per germline, CDR1 SGHTA and CDR2 FQGNSA. V shed 5 bases and J 2 bases; nucleotides not matched to a gene: 3. This CDR3 is built from 13 residues. DNA for the CDR3: TGTGCCAGCAGCCAACTAGCGCCCTACGAGCAGTACTTC. Translated, it gives CASSQLAPYEQYF.

The genes are TRBV5-4 and TRBJ1-4; a possible D gene is TRBD1 (6 bases). The CDR3 spans 15 residues. Trimming shortened V by 0 bases and J by 4 bases, and 10 bases separated the two germline ends. The germline V gene encodes CDR1 SGHNT and CDR2 YYREEE (reference sequence). The CDR3 DNA follows: TGTGCCAGCAGCTTGGGGGCAGGGGATAATGAAAAACTGTTTTTT. It is translated as CASSLGAGDNEKLFF. Using reference TRBV5-4 and TRBJ1-4 for the parts outside the CDR3, the full variable domain is ETGVTQSPTHLIKTRGQQVTLRCSSQSGHNTVSWYQQALGQGPQFIFQYYREEENGRGNFPPRFSGLQFPNYSSELNVNALELDDSALYLCASSLGAGDNEKLFFGSGTQLSVL.

A few counts support this clone. The chain uses TRBV7-2 and TRBJ1-3; D is unresolved. The CDR3 spans 16 residues. Trimming left V 0 bases short and J 0 bases short, with 9 bases between. Germline V CDR1 and CDR2: SGHTA, FQGNSA. The CDR3 sequence is CASSLAGPFSGNTIYF. In nucleotides, the CDR3 is TGTGCCAGCAGCTTAGCTGGGCCCTTCTCTGGAAACACCATATATTTT.